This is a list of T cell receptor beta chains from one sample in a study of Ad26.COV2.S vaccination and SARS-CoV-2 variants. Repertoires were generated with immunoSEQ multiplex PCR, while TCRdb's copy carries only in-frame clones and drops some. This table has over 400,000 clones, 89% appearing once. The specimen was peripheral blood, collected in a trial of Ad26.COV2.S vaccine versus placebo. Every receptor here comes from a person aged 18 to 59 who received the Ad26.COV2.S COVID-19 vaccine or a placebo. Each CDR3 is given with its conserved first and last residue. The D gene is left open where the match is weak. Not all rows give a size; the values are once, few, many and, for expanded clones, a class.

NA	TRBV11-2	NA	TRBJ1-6	TGTGCCAGCAGCTTAGACCCCGGCTCCTATAATTCACCCCTCCACTTT	CASSLDPGSYNSPLHF
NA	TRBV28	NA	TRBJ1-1	TGTGCCAGCCGCTTTGGAGCTAGGGACACTGAAGCTTTCTTT	CASRFGARDTEAFF
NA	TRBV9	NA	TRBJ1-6	TGTGCCAGCAGCGTAGGTGGGAGCTCCTATAATTCACCCCTCCACTTT	CASSVGGSSYNSPLHF
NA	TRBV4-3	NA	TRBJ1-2	TGCGCCAGCAGCCAGGGGGTGGTGTCAGACTATGGCTACACCTTC	CASSQGVVSDYGYTF
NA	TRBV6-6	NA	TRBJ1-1	TGTGCCAGCAGTGACCCGGTCCGGAACACTGAAGCTTTCTTT	CASSDPVRNTEAFF
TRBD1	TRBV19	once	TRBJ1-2	TGTGCCAGTAGGCGGACCGGGACAGACTATGGCTACACCTTC	CASRRTGTDYGYTF
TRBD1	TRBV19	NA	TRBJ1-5	TGTGCCAGTAGTCGCGACAGGGGGCTAGGGCAGCCCCAGCATTTT	CASSRDRGLGQPQHF
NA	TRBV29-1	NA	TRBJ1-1	TGCAGCGCTTCCGGACAGATGAACACTGAAGCTTTCTTT	CSASGQMNTEAFF
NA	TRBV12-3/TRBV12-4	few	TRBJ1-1	TGTGCCAGCAGTCCGTGGGGAAACACTGAAGCTTTCTTT	CASSPWGNTEAFF
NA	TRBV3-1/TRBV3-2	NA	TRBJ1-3	TGTGCCAGCAGCCACCGGGACACTGGAAACACCATATATTTT	CASSHRDTGNTIYF
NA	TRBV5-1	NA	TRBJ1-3	TGCGCCAGCAGCTTGGAGCAGGGCGGGAACACCATATATTTT	CASSLEQGGNTIYF
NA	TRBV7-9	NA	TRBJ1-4	TGTGCCAGCAGCTTAGAGGGCTTAGAGGGGGAAAAACTGTTTTTT	CASSLEGLEGEKLFF
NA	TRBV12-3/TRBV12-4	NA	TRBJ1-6	TGTGCCAGCAGGGGTCGCAGGGACTCACCCCTCCACTTT	CASRGRRDSPLHF
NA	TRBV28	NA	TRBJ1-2	TGTGCCAGCAGTCTAGCAGGAGGTGGAGGGCTGTATGGCTACACCTTC	CASSLAGGGGLYGYTF
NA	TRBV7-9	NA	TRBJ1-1	TGTGCCAGCAGCTTTGGGGGGAACACTGAAGCTTTCTTT	CASSFGGNTEAFF
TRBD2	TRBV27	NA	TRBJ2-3	TGTGCCAGCAGTTCTAGCGGGATCAGCACAGATACGCAGTATTTT	CASSSSGISTDTQYF
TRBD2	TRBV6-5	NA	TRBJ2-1	TGTGCCAGCAGTTACTTACGGACTAGCGGGTCCTATGAGCAGTTCTTC	CASSYLRTSGSYEQFF
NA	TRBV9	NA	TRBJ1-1	TGTGCCAGCAGCCCACTGGGACAACTCTACACTGAAGCTTTCTTT	CASSPLGQLYTEAFF
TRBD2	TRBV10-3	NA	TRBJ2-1	TGTGCCATCCGACCGGGACTAGCGGACAATGAGCAGTTCTTC	CAIRPGLADNEQFF
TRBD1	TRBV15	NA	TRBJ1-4	TGTGCCACCAGCAGACAACAACCTACAGGGGGCGGGATGGATGAAAAACTGTTTTTT	CATSRQQPTGGGMDEKLFF
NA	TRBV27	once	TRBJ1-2	TGTGCCAGCAGTTCCCGGACACCGAACTATGGCTACACCTTC	CASSSRTPNYGYTF
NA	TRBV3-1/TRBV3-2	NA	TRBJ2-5	TGTGCCAGCAGCCCGAGAGCAGGGTTGGAGACCCAGTACTTC	CASSPRAGLETQYF
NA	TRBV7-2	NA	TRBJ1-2	TGTGCCAGCAGCCGGGACACGCAATATGGCTACACCTTC	CASSRDTQYGYTF
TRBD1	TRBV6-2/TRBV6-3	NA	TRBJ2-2	TGTGCCAGCAGTTATTATAGGGTCCGAGACAGGGAGCGTGGGTACACCGGGGAGCTGTTTTTT	CASSYYRVRDRERGYTGELFF
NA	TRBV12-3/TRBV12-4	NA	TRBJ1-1	TGTGCCAGCGGGGGATACACTGAAGCTTTCTTT	CASGGYTEAFF
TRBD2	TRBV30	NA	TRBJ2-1	TGTGCCTGGAGCACTGGCGGGGGGTTCCCCAATGAGCAGTTCTTC	CAWSTGGGFPNEQFF
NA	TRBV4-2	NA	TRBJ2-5	TGTGCCAGCAGCCAAGTGGCAAGGGAGACCCAGTACTTC	CASSQVARETQYF
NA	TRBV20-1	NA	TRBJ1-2	TGCAGTGCTAGAGATCCCAATGGCTACACCTTC	CSARDPNGYTF
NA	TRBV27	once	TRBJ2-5	TGTGCCAGCAGTCCCGGTTCACATTCAAGGCAAGAGACCCAGTACTTC	CASSPGSHSRQETQYF
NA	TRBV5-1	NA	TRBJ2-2	TGCGCCAGCAGCCCCCAGGTAACCACCGGGGAGCTGTTTTTT	CASSPQVTTGELFF
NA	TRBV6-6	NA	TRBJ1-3	TGTGCCAGCAGTCCTTCGTGGGCTTGGGACAACTCTGGAAACACCATATATTTT	CASSPSWAWDNSGNTIYF
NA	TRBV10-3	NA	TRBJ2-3	TGTGCCATCAGTGAAGTAGATACGCAGTATTTT	CAISEVDTQYF
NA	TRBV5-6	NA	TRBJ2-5	TGTGCCAGCAGCCTCTTGGAGACCCAGTACTTC	CASSLLETQYF
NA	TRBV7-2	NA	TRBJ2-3	TGTGCCAGCGGGCGGTACCGCACAGATACGCAGTATTTT	CASGRYRTDTQYF
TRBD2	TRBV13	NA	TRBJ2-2	TGTGCCAGCAGTTTTGAGACTCCGGGACTAGCGGGAGGCCCGAACACCGGGGAGCTGTTTTTT	CASSFETPGLAGGPNTGELFF
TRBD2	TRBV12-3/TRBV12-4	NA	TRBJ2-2	TGTGCCAGCAGACAACTAGCGGCCGGGGAGCTGTTTTTT	CASRQLAAGELFF
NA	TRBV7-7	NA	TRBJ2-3	TGTGCCAGCAGCCCCGGGACACTCACCGGGAGGCAGTATTTT	CASSPGTLTGRQYF
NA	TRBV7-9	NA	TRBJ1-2	TGTGCCAGCAGCTTAGGCGCTGGCTACACCTTC	CASSLGAGYTF
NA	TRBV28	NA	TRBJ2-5	TGTGCCAGCAGACGCAACAGGGCCCAAGAGACCCAGTACTTC	CASRRNRAQETQYF
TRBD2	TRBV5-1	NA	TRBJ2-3	TGCGCCAGCTCCCTAGCGGGAGGGAAGAATACGCAGTATTTT	CASSLAGGKNTQYF
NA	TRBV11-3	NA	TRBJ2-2	TGTGCCAGCAGCTTAGAACCTGATCCGAACACCGGGGAGCTGTTTTTT	CASSLEPDPNTGELFF
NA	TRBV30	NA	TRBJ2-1	TGTGCCTGGAGTCCACTCCGGGATAGGTCCTACAATGAGCAGTTCTTC	CAWSPLRDRSYNEQFF
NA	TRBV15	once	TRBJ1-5	TGTGCCACCAGCAGAGATCGTCTAGGCAATCAGCCCCAGCATTTT	CATSRDRLGNQPQHF
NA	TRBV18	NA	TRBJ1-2	TGTGCCAGCTCAGTTCTGCCTTCACCGGACGGGACTAACTATGGCTACACCTTC	CASSVLPSPDGTNYGYTF
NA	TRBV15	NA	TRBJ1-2	TGTGCCACCAGCAGAGACAGGAACTATGGCTACACCTTC	CATSRDRNYGYTF
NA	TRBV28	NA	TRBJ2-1	TGTGCCAGCTACGGGGGCGTAAAGCAGTTCTTC	CASYGGVKQFF
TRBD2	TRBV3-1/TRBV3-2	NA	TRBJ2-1	TGTGCCCGCAGCCAAGCGCTCGGGGCGGGGGGGCGCTACAATGAGCAGTTCTTC	CARSQALGAGGRYNEQFF
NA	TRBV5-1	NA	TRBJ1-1	TGCGCCAGCAGCCCGGACCCAGATCCCACTGAAGCTTTCTTT	CASSPDPDPTEAFF
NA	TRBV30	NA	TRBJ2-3	TGTGCCTGGAGTCCGGTACAGCTACCGAGGGGAGATACGCAGTATTTT	CAWSPVQLPRGDTQYF
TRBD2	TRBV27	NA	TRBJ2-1	TGTGCCAGCAGTTCGGAGCTAGCGGGAATATACAATGAGCAGTTCTTC	CASSSELAGIYNEQFF
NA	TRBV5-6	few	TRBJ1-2	TGTGCCAGCAGCTTGGGAACAGCCACGCGCTATGGCTACACCTTC	CASSLGTATRYGYTF
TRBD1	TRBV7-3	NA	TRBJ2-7	TGTGCCAGCAGCTTTTTCCCCGACAGGGGGCTTGACTACGAGCAGTACTTC	CASSFFPDRGLDYEQYF
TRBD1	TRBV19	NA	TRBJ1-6	TGTGCCAGTAGGGAAGTAGACAGGGACTATTTATCACCCCTCCACTTT	CASREVDRDYLSPLHF
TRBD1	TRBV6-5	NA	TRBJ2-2	TGTGCCAGCAGTTATTACAGGACAGGGGTGGACGGGGAGCTGTTTTTT	CASSYYRTGVDGELFF
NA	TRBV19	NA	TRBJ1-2	TGTGCCAGTAGTAACCCTACGGGGTATGGCTACACCTTC	CASSNPTGYGYTF
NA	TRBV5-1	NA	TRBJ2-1	TGCGCCAGCAGCTTGGGGGAGGCATACAATGAGCAGTTCTTC	CASSLGEAYNEQFF
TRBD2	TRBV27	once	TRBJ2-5	TGTGCCAGCAGTTTGCGGGGGACAGAGACCCAGTACTTC	CASSLRGTETQYF
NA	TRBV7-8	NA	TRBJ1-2	TGTGCCAGCAGCTTAAGTCCAAGCGGGGGCAGCTATGGCTACACCTTC	CASSLSPSGGSYGYTF
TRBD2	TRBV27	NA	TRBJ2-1	TGTGCCAGCCACCTGGGACTAGCGGGAGTGTATGAGCAGTTCTTC	CASHLGLAGVYEQFF